A selection of T cell receptor beta chains follows, all from one sample in a study of T cell responses to AZD1222 COVID-19 vaccine. The method was immunoSEQ multiplex PCR; TCRdb's version includes in-frame clones alone and lacks a portion of them. Of about 94,000 clones listed, approximately 90% are singletons. The sample was peripheral blood, taken on day 0 of AZD1222 vaccination. The source of these receptors is an adult in good health. CDR3s include the opening cysteine and the closing phenylalanine or tryptophan. Each record gives: D gene, V gene, clone size, J gene, CDR3 DNA, CDR3 protein. A D gene is named only where the DNA matches it firmly. A clone size is listed for some rows: how often the clone was seen (once, few, many), or a class if it is expanded.

NA	TRBV27	NA	TRBJ1-3	TGTGCCAGTCCCGGACGGAGCTCTGGAAACACCATATATTTT	CASPGRSSGNTIYF
NA	TRBV7-3	NA	TRBJ2-3	TGTGCCAGCAGCTTTTCACCCGGAGATACGCAGTATTTT	CASSFSPGDTQYF
NA	TRBV12-5	NA	TRBJ1-3	TGTGCTAGTGGTTTGGTAACTGATAACACCATATATTTT	CASGLVTDNTIYF
TRBD2	TRBV5-1	NA	TRBJ2-3	TGCGCCAGCAGCTTGGATCGGGCTAGCGGGGGGCTCCCTTCACACACAGATACGCAGTATTTT	CASSLDRASGGLPSHTDTQYF
NA	TRBV27	NA	TRBJ2-6	TGTGCCAGCAGTTTATCGTGGCCGGGGCGAAAGTCTGGGGCCAACGTCCTGACTTTC	CASSLSWPGRKSGANVLTF
TRBD2	TRBV5-5	NA	TRBJ2-7	TGTGCCAGCAGCATCCACGGACTAGCGGGGGCGAACGAGCAGTACTTC	CASSIHGLAGANEQYF
NA	TRBV9	NA	TRBJ2-7	TGTGCCAGCAGCCCGGCCGGGTTCTACGAGCAGTACTTC	CASSPAGFYEQYF
NA	TRBV5-1	NA	TRBJ2-3	TGCGCCAGCAGCCTTAGCACAGATACGCAGTATTTT	CASSLSTDTQYF
TRBD1	TRBV5-5	NA	TRBJ1-6	TGTGCCAGCAGCCCTCAGACAGGGGTGGCTTCACCCCTCCACTTT	CASSPQTGVASPLHF
NA	TRBV11-2	NA	TRBJ2-1	TGTGCCAGCAGCTTAGATCGGGAAACTGAGCAGTTCTTC	CASSLDRETEQFF
TRBD2	TRBV11-3	NA	TRBJ2-3	TGTGCCAGCAGCATAGGGAGGGGAGCAGATACGCAGTATTTT	CASSIGRGADTQYF
NA	TRBV21-1	NA	TRBJ2-7	TGTGCCAGCAGCCCTATGAAGGGACTAGCTATCGGGAGGGAGCAGTACTTC	CASSPMKGLAIGREQYF
TRBD2	TRBV18	NA	TRBJ2-3	TGTGCCAGCTCACCCTTGCGGGGGGCACCCGAAGATACGCAGTATTTT	CASSPLRGAPEDTQYF
NA	TRBV6-5	NA	TRBJ2-5	TGTGCCAGCAGTTCCTGGGACGGAAAGTACCAAGAGACCCAGTACTTC	CASSSWDGKYQETQYF
NA	TRBV6-5	NA	TRBJ1-6	TGTGCCAGCAGTTACTTGGTGGATGGAGATTCACCCCTCCACTTT	CASSYLVDGDSPLHF
NA	TRBV29-1	NA	TRBJ2-7	TGCAGCGGCCTCAAGCCCGGGACCCACCACGAGCAGTACTTC	CSGLKPGTHHEQYF
TRBD1	TRBV19	NA	TRBJ2-7	TGTGCCAGTAGTGCACAGGGGCGAGGAATCTACGAGCAGTACTTC	CASSAQGRGIYEQYF
TRBD1	TRBV28	NA	TRBJ1-2	TGTGCCAGCAGCCCTACAGGGGTCGCCTCCTACACCTTC	CASSPTGVASYTF
NA	TRBV5-4	NA	TRBJ2-7	TGTGCCAGCAGCACCAGTCCAGGGGGGGCCTACGAGCAGTACTTC	CASSTSPGGAYEQYF
TRBD1	TRBV6-5	few	TRBJ1-2	TGTGCCAGCAGTTACACAGGGGGCTACAACCCCTATGGCTACACCTTC	CASSYTGGYNPYGYTF
NA	TRBV15	NA	TRBJ1-2	TGTGCCACCAGCAGAGATCCGGACGGGAGGTATGGCTACACCTTC	CATSRDPDGRYGYTF
NA	TRBV5-1	NA	TRBJ2-3	TGCGCCAGCAGCTTTACACGGGGAGGATACGCAGATACGCAGTATTTT	CASSFTRGGYADTQYF
NA	TRBV9	NA	TRBJ2-7	TGTGCCAGCAGCCTTAGGACTGCCGCCCCCTACGAGCAGTACTTC	CASSLRTAAPYEQYF
NA	TRBV5-4	NA	TRBJ2-7	TGTGCCAGCAGCGGAGAGACACGAACCTCCGAGCAGTACTTC	CASSGETRTSEQYF
NA	TRBV19	NA	TRBJ1-4	TGTGCCAGTACCCCGAGGCGTCCCGAAAAACTGTTTTTT	CASTPRRPEKLFF
NA	TRBV9	NA	TRBJ1-2	TGTGCCAGCAGCGTCTTAGCGGGCTATGGCTACACCTTC	CASSVLAGYGYTF
TRBD1	TRBV6-5	NA	TRBJ1-6	TGTGCCAGCAGTTACTCGATGACAGGGGGCGGGTCACCCCTCCACTTT	CASSYSMTGGGSPLHF
TRBD1	TRBV3-1/TRBV3-2	NA	TRBJ2-2	TGTGCCACCGAACAGGGGCGGCTAACCGGGGAGCTGTTTTTT	CATEQGRLTGELFF
TRBD1	TRBV28	NA	TRBJ1-1	TGTGCCAGCAGGATCGGGACAGGGAATGGTGGAGCTTTCTTT	CASRIGTGNGGAFF
NA	TRBV28	NA	TRBJ1-5	TGTGCCAGCAGCCAAACAGGGAGCAATCAGCCCCAGCATTTT	CASSQTGSNQPQHF
TRBD1	TRBV18	NA	TRBJ1-2	TGTGCCAGCTCCCCGAAGCCCCCGGGACAGGGGGCTCCTCAGTATGGCTACACCTTC	CASSPKPPGQGAPQYGYTF
NA	TRBV7-3	NA	TRBJ2-2	TGTGCCAGCAGCCCCCAATCCGGGACTCGCACCGGGGAGCTGTTTTTT	CASSPQSGTRTGELFF
NA	TRBV29-1	NA	TRBJ1-1	TGCAGCGTTGAAAAAGGGGGTTCTGAAGCTTTCTTT	CSVEKGGSEAFF
TRBD1	TRBV14	NA	TRBJ2-3	TGTGCCAGCAGCCGAAGACAGGGGGGCGATACGCAGTATTTT	CASSRRQGGDTQYF
TRBD1	TRBV30	NA	TRBJ1-2	TGTGCCTGGAGTGTTCCCGGGACAGCTAACTATGGCTACACCTTC	CAWSVPGTANYGYTF
TRBD2	TRBV7-9	NA	TRBJ2-5	TGTGCCAGCAGCACCCCTAGCGGGGGGAGGGAGACCCAGTACTTC	CASSTPSGGRETQYF
NA	TRBV7-9	NA	TRBJ1-5	TGTGCCAGCAGCTTAGATTATTCGTGGGGCCGCCCTAGCAATCAGCCCCAGCATTTT	CASSLDYSWGRPSNQPQHF
TRBD1	TRBV7-8	NA	TRBJ2-2	TGTGCCAGCAGCTTAGAGGACAGGGTGACCGGGGAGCTGTTTTTT	CASSLEDRVTGELFF
TRBD1	TRBV7-2	NA	TRBJ1-6	TGTGCCAGCAGCTTAGCGGGGGACAGGGCGGGTTCACCCCTCCACTTT	CASSLAGDRAGSPLHF
TRBD1	TRBV7-8	NA	TRBJ2-3	TGTGCCAGCAGCTTAGCGGACAGGGGAACTAGCACAGATACGCAGTATTTT	CASSLADRGTSTDTQYF
TRBD1	TRBV28	NA	TRBJ2-1	TGTGCCAGCAGACTTCGGGACAGAGGTATAGATGAGCAGTTCTTC	CASRLRDRGIDEQFF